These 21 T cell receptor beta chains share one sample of origin, sequenced in a study of CD8 T cells in ankylosing spondylitis. TCRdb itself ran the 5' RACE reads through MiXCR, one entry per CDR3 protein. The table includes 150,000 to 200,000 distinct CDR3 sequences, 9.5% to 13% detected once. The sample consisted of blood, either unsorted or a sorted T cell fraction (not recorded which). These TCRs come from a male donor with ankylosing spondylitis or in good health (not recorded which).

This clonotype was counted at least ten times. The V call is TRBV5-1, the J call TRBJ2-1, with 8 nucleotides matching TRBD1. This CDR3 is 16 amino acids long. Unmatched junction bases numbered 8, after V lost 0 bases and J lost 6 bases. From germline, CDR1 is SGHRS and CDR2 YFSETQ. CDR3 protein: CASSLVQGDNFNEQFF. The CDR3 coding sequence is TGCGCCAGCAGCTTGGTACAGGGGGATAATTTCAATGAGCAGTTCTTC.

There are a few counts of this clonotype. The CDR3 region is CASSVGTGDGYTF. CDR3 bases: TGTGCCAGCAGCGTAGGGACAGGGGATGGCTACACCTTC. The chain combines TRBV7-9 with TRBJ1-2; 10 bases map to TRBD1. Trimming removed 5 bases from V and 6 bases from J; junction bases left unmatched: 3. The CDR3 sequence is 13 residues long. Germline lookup yields CDR1 SEHNR and CDR2 FQNEAQ (reference sequence).

A few counts support this clonotype. The CDR3 DNA follows: TGTGCCAGCAGCTTCGGGCGGGGGGCAGATACGCAGTATTTT. This gives the protein CASSFGRGADTQYF. The chain is built from TRBV11-3 and TRBJ2-3; 8 positions agree with TRBD2. The germline CDR1 and CDR2 sequences are SGHNT and YENEEA. With 3 bases clipped from V and 4 bases from J, the junction kept 3 bases outside the gene matches. This CDR3 region has 14 residues.

This clonotype appeared many times. The chain couples TRBV28 to TRBJ2-2; 11 bases match TRBD1. Trimming at V came to 1 base and at J to 6 bases, leaving 10 bases not matched to a gene. The CDR3 is made up of 18 amino acids. Germline loops: CDR1 MDHEN, CDR2 SYDVKM. The CDR3 reads CASSLSGQGASSAGELFF. The CDR3 coding sequence is TGTGCCAGCAGTTTATCCGGACAGGGGGCGAGTTCAGCCGGGGAGCTGTTTTTT.

This clonotype was observed many times. The V gene is TRBV24-1, the J gene TRBJ2-3; either TRBD1 or TRBD2 may supply D (6 bases each). Germline CDR1 is KGHDR and CDR2 is SFDVKD. Trimming took 4 bases from V and 1 from J, leaving 17 bases between them. The CDR3 consists of 17 residues. The CDR3 loop reads CATSDPTPGAGTDTQYF. CDR3 bases: TGTGCCACCAGTGACCCTACTCCGGGGGCGGGCACAGATACGCAGTATTTT.

The rearrangement links TRBV7-8 to TRBJ1-2; perhaps TRBD1 as D (6 bases). CDR3 size: 14 residues. V dropped 0 bases and J dropped 6 bases, with 11 bases sitting between them. Looked up from germline, CDR1 is SGHVS and CDR2 is FQNEAQ. In DNA form, the CDR3 reads TGTGCCAGCAGCTTAGCGGGCGGGGGCCATGGCTACACCTTC. It codes for CASSLAGGGHGYTF.

This clonotype occurred many times. V and J are TRBV20-1 and TRBJ2-5; 7 nucleotides match TRBD2. This CDR3 is 12 amino acids long. Trimming cost V 6 bases and J 7 bases; bases outside gene matches: 8. Germline V gene data show CDR1 as DFQATT and CDR2 as SNEGSKA (reference sequence). The CDR3 here is CSAWGGSGTQYF. The DNA for the CDR3 is TGCAGTGCATGGGGGGGTAGTGGGACCCAGTACTTC.

This clonotype was picked up many times. V and J are TRBV12-3 or TRBV12-4 and TRBJ2-5; 8 bases agree with TRBD1. J was trimmed by 4 bases and V by 3 bases; bases with no gene match: 7. This CDR3 is built from 15 residues. The CDR3 sequence: CASSFLGQGRETQYF. CDR3 sequence (DNA): TGTGCCAGCAGTTTCCTTGGACAGGGTCGAGAGACCCAGTACTTC.

Only a few counts were recorded for this clonotype. V is TRBV7-2 and J is TRBJ2-1; D unresolved. CDR1 is SGHTA and CDR2 is FQGNSA in the germline V gene. This CDR3 contains 11 residues. Trimming removed 4 bases at V and 10 bases at J, with 8 bases between. In nucleotides, the CDR3 is TGTGCCAGCAGCTCCATTTTAGAGCAGTTCTTC. Translation gives CASSSILEQFF.

In its sample, this clonotype was seen many times. The chain couples TRBV5-1 to TRBJ2-5; D is ambiguous. Germline V gene lookup returns CDR1 SGHRS and CDR2 YFSETQ. With 0 bases removed from V and 5 bases from J, the gap between germline ends came to 11 bases. This CDR3 comprises 14 residues. CDR3 loop: CASSLEDWRETQYF. For the CDR3, the DNA is TGCGCCAGCAGCTTGGAAGACTGGCGGGAGACCCAGTACTTC.

The V gene is TRBV18, the J gene TRBJ1-6, with a weak D call TRBD1 (5 bases). Germline CDR1 KGHSH, CDR2 LQKENI. Trimming removed 2 bases from V and 8 bases from J, with 16 bases in between. The CDR3 totals 16 residues. The CDR3 here is CASSPSGTGRYSPLHF. The CDR3 bases are TGTGCCAGCTCACCAAGCGGGACCGGGCGCTATTCACCCCTCCACTTT.

The rearrangement links TRBV7-2 to TRBJ2-2; TRBD2 matches 11 bases. This CDR3 has 15 amino acids. Germline-derived CDR1 and CDR2 are SGHTA and FQGNSA. Trimming cost V 6 bases and J 4 bases; bases outside gene matches: 4. CDR3 protein: CASSQTSGGTGELFF. CDR3 bases: TGTGCCAGCAGTCAAACTAGCGGGGGCACCGGGGAGCTGTTTTTT.

This clonotype was counted ten times or more. The genes are TRBV7-8 and TRBJ1-1; weak D call: TRBD1 (5 bases). V lost 1 base, J lost 6 bases, and 9 bases lay in between. This CDR3 contains 13 residues. Germline CDR1 is SGHVS and CDR2 is FQNEAQ. CDR3: CASSLDSGPEAFF. In DNA form, the CDR3 reads TGTGCCAGCAGCTTAGACTCGGGGCCTGAAGCTTTCTTT.

The chain has TRBV20-1 and TRBJ2-1, with 11 positions matching TRBD2. The CDR3 length is 18 residues. With V trimmed by 2 bases and J by 4 bases, 13 bases remained unmatched. The germline V gene encodes CDR1 DFQATT and CDR2 SNEGSKA (reference sequence). The DNA for the CDR3 is TGCAGTGCTAGAACTAGCGGGAGAGCCCCCAATATATACAATGAGCAGTTCTTC. Translated, it gives CSARTSGRAPNIYNEQFF.

About this clonotype itself: Mismatch with germline at one junction end may stem from a read error. The rearrangement uses TRBV7-9 and TRBJ2-7; maybe TRBD1 (5 bases). The CDR3 runs to 13 residues. Germline-derived CDR1 and CDR2 are SEHNR and FQNEAQ (reference sequence). The CDR3 sequence: CASSPDSFYEQHF. Written as DNA, the CDR3 is TGTGCCAGCAGCCCAGACAGTTTCTACGAGCAGCACTTC.

This clonotype showed up many times. The chain is built from TRBV28 and TRBJ2-7, with D perhaps TRBD1 (7 bases). In germline, CDR1 is MDHEN, CDR2 SYDVKM. The CDR3 has 14 amino acids. V was clipped by 5 bases and J by 3 bases, with 14 bases between them. CDR3 DNA sequence: TGTGCCAGCAGTATGGCCCAGGGGGGCTACGAGCAGTACTTC. It translates to CASSMAQGGYEQYF.

This clonotype was seen more than once but under ten times. The chain combines TRBV5-4 with TRBJ2-1, with 8 bases matching TRBD2. V was pared by 5 bases and J by 8 bases, with 15 bases of the junction left unmatched. The CDR3 totals 16 residues. Germline assignment: CDR1 SGHNT and CDR2 YYREEE (reference sequence). In DNA form, the CDR3 reads TGTGCCAGCAGGCGATCGGGACTAGAAATATCCGATGAGCAGTTCTTC. Protein: CASRRSGLEISDEQFF.

This clonotype was counted many times. The CDR3 nucleotides read TGTGCCAGCAGCAAAGCTTGGGAGACCCAGTACTTC. Translated: CASSKAWETQYF. The genes are TRBV21-1 and TRBJ2-5. TRBV21-1 represents a pseudogene. The CDR3 runs to 12 residues.

The rearrangement uses TRBV7-6 and TRBJ1-5; D gene ambiguous. V was clipped by 5 bases and J by 6 bases, with 17 bases between them. CDR3 length: 15 amino acids. Germline loops: CDR1 SGHVS, CDR2 FNYEAQ. The CDR3 DNA is TGTGCCAGCAGCCGCGGCCCATCAGGCGGTCAGCCCCAGCATTTT. Translation gives CASSRGPSGGQPQHF.

This clonotype has just a few counts. The chain couples TRBV13 to TRBJ2-3; a weak D match, TRBD2 (5 bases). Trimming took 6 bases from V and 1 from J, leaving 8 bases between them. CDR3 length: 13 residues. Germline values: CDR1 PRHDT, CDR2 FYEKMQ (reference sequence). The CDR3 here is CASRSSGTDTQYF. In DNA form, the CDR3 reads TGTGCCAGCAGGAGTAGCGGCACAGATACGCAGTATTTT.

This clonotype was counted a few times. DNA of the CDR3: TGCGCCAGCAGGGAGCGACAGGGGATGAACACTGAAGCTTTCTTT. It yields the protein CASRERQGMNTEAFF. The V call is TRBV5-1, the J call TRBJ1-1; 8 nucleotides line up with TRBD1. Germline lookup yields CDR1 SGHRS and CDR2 YFSETQ. The CDR3 runs to 15 residues. The J segment lost 0 bases and the V segment lost 5 bases, leaving 6 bases of the junction unmatched.